Listed below are T cell receptor beta chains from one sample, sequenced in a study of blood T cell repertoires in COVID-19. Sequenced by immunoSEQ multiplex PCR; TCRdb stores in-frame clones only, minus some. The profile shows about 81,000 clones, 84% of them singletons. Sequencing input: peripheral blood. The receptor set was obtained from a human donor in a cohort sampled during active COVID-19. CDR3s include the opening cysteine and the closing phenylalanine or tryptophan. The order of the fields is D gene, clone size, V gene, J gene, CDR3 DNA, CDR3 protein. D genes are given only for firm matches. Rows give clone size only sometimes, using once, few, many, or a class for an expanded clone.

-	-	TRBV19	TRBJ1-1	TGTGCCAGTAGTGATCACAGGGATGGTAGCACTGAAGCTTTCTTT	CASSDHRDGSTEAFF
-	-	TRBV5-1	TRBJ1-4	TGCGCCAGCACCCGGGGAATGGATGAAAAACTGTTTTTT	CASTRGMDEKLFF
TRBD2	-	TRBV11-3	TRBJ2-3	TGTGCCAGCAGCCCGGGACTAGCGAGCACAGATACGCAGTATTTT	CASSPGLASTDTQYF
TRBD1	-	TRBV25-1	TRBJ1-2	TGTGCCAGCAGTGACCGGCGTGGACAGGGCTTCTATGGCTACACCTTC	CASSDRRGQGFYGYTF
-	-	TRBV2	TRBJ1-1	TGTGCCAGCAAAGAGGGGGTAGGGACTGAAGCTTTCTTT	CASKEGVGTEAFF
-	-	TRBV2	TRBJ1-1	TGTGCCAGCCGGGTTCCTAGGGGGAACACTGAAGCTTTCTTT	CASRVPRGNTEAFF
-	-	TRBV6-5	TRBJ1-3	TGTGCCAGCCCTAGACCGGGGGGGGGAAACACCATATATTTT	CASPRPGGGNTIYF
TRBD2	-	TRBV10-3	TRBJ2-3	TGTGCCATCAGTTCGGGACTAGCGGACACAGATACGCAGTATTTT	CAISSGLADTDTQYF
-	-	TRBV2	TRBJ1-6	TGTGCCAGCTCTAAGTCGGGGGACTATTCACCCCTCCACTTT	CASSKSGDYSPLHF
-	-	TRBV7-9	TRBJ1-1	TGTGCCAGCAGCTTTTTAGGGGCTAGGGACACTGAAGCTTTCTTT	CASSFLGARDTEAFF
TRBD2	-	TRBV7-9	TRBJ2-7	TGTGCCAGCAGCCAAGCGGGGGGGCTTCTTGTACTTTACTTC	CASSQAGGLLVLYF
-	once	TRBV27	TRBJ2-1	TGTGCCAGCAGTTTAAGCCGAGGCAATGAGCAGTTCTTC	CASSLSRGNEQFF
TRBD2	-	TRBV5-1	TRBJ2-3	TGCGCCAGCAGCCCGGGAGGCGGGGAGACGGATACGCAGTATTTT	CASSPGGGETDTQYF
-	-	TRBV14	TRBJ2-1	TGTGCCAGCAGCCAACTCCGGGGAGGGGGTGAGCAGTTCTTC	CASSQLRGGGEQFF
TRBD2	-	TRBV27	TRBJ2-1	TGTGCCAGCGGGCGGGGGATGAACTCCTACAATGAGCAGTTCTTC	CASGRGMNSYNEQFF
TRBD1	-	TRBV6-5	TRBJ2-3	TGTGCCAGCAGGCGACAGGGGAGCACAGATACGCAGTATTTT	CASRRQGSTDTQYF
TRBD1	-	TRBV9	TRBJ2-4	TGTGCCAGCAGCGCGACGGGGACAGACAAAAACATTCAGTACTTC	CASSATGTDKNIQYF
-	once	TRBV10-2	TRBJ2-1	TGCGCCAGCAGTGAACCAGTCTACAATGAGCAGTTCTTC	CASSEPVYNEQFF
TRBD2	-	TRBV5-4	TRBJ2-1	TGTGCCAGCAGCTCCCCCGGGGGGGAGCAGTTCTTC	CASSSPGGEQFF
-	few	TRBV4-2	TRBJ2-5	TGTGCCAGCAGCCAAACCGACAGGCAAGAGACCCAGTACTTC	CASSQTDRQETQYF
-	-	TRBV11-2	TRBJ1-1	TGTGCCAGCAGCCCCCTACATCTCAGGGGTACTATGGACACTGAAGCTTTCTTT	CASSPLHLRGTMDTEAFF
TRBD1	-	TRBV5-1	TRBJ1-6	TGCGCCAGCACCCTCAGGGGGGCAGGTTCACCCCTCCACTTT	CASTLRGAGSPLHF
-	-	TRBV4-2	TRBJ2-1	TGTGCCAGCAGTCGTAGATCCGGGGATGAGCAGTTCTTC	CASSRRSGDEQFF
TRBD2	once	TRBV28	TRBJ2-1	TGTGCCAGCATTAGCGGGGGAACGAATGAGCAGTTCTTC	CASISGGTNEQFF
TRBD1	-	TRBV9	TRBJ2-7	TGTGCCAGCAGCGTATACCGGGACAGCTACGAGCAGTACTTC	CASSVYRDSYEQYF
-	-	TRBV13	TRBJ2-7	TGTGCCAGCAGCCTTCGGCCAGGTCTCGTCTCCTCCTACGAGCAGTACTTC	CASSLRPGLVSSYEQYF
TRBD1	-	TRBV27	TRBJ2-7	TGTGCCAGCAGTGGAGACGACAGGGGGAGATCCGAGCAGTACTTC	CASSGDDRGRSEQYF
TRBD1	-	TRBV4-1	TRBJ2-3	TGCGCCAGCAGCCCGACTCCGGGACAGGGGCCAGATACGCAGTATTTT	CASSPTPGQGPDTQYF
TRBD1	-	TRBV7-9	TRBJ1-4	TGTGCCAGCAGCTCGGGGACAGAACAAAAACTGTTTTTT	CASSSGTEQKLFF
TRBD1	-	TRBV12-3/TRBV12-4	TRBJ1-1	TGTGCCACTAACAGGGGGTGGACTGAAGCTTTCTTT	CATNRGWTEAFF
TRBD2	many	TRBV19	TRBJ2-1	TGTGCCAGTAGTATCCGGCTAGCGGGGGGGAATGAGCAGTTCTTC	CASSIRLAGGNEQFF
-	few	TRBV6-5	TRBJ1-3	TGTGCCAGCCGCCCCCAGGTCTCTGGAAACACCATATATTTT	CASRPQVSGNTIYF
TRBD1	-	TRBV6-5	TRBJ2-3	TGTGCCAGCAGTTACTCGCCAGGACAGGGGGCATATACGCAGTATTTT	CASSYSPGQGAYTQYF
TRBD1	-	TRBV18	TRBJ2-7	TGTGCCAGCTCACCTGGACAGGGGGAAAGTGAGCAGTACTTC	CASSPGQGESEQYF
TRBD1	-	TRBV30	TRBJ1-3	TGTGCCTGGAGCGCCGACAGGGGGCTTAACACCATATATTTT	CAWSADRGLNTIYF
TRBD2	-	TRBV5-8	TRBJ2-1	TGTGCCAGCAGCCCGACTAGCGGGGTATATGAGCAGTTCTTC	CASSPTSGVYEQFF
-	-	TRBV18	TRBJ2-2	TGTGCCAGCTCACCAAGGGGACACCTGAACACCGGGGAGCTGTTTTTT	CASSPRGHLNTGELFF
-	-	TRBV27	TRBJ2-1	TGTGCCAGCAGTTTATCGCGTTACAATGAGCAGTTCTTC	CASSLSRYNEQFF
-	-	TRBV6-6	TRBJ1-2	TGTGCCAGCAGTTATTCACAGCCTAACTATGGCTACACCTTC	CASSYSQPNYGYTF
-	once	TRBV7-9	TRBJ2-2	TGTGCCAGCAGCTTCACGGGGGTTTCCACCGGGGAGCTGTTTTTT	CASSFTGVSTGELFF
TRBD2	-	TRBV5-6	TRBJ2-1	TGTGCCAGCAGTTTCAGACTAGCGGGGGCTTGGGGGAATGAGCAGTTCTTC	CASSFRLAGAWGNEQFF
-	-	TRBV6-5	TRBJ1-3	TGTGCCTGTGGGAAAACGGGGGCTGGAAACACCATATATTTT	CACGKTGAGNTIYF
TRBD2	-	TRBV6-2/TRBV6-3	TRBJ2-3	TGTGCCAGCAGTACCTCCGGGACTAGCGGTGGTACGCAGTATTTT	CASSTSGTSGGTQYF